This T cell receptor beta chain came from a study of blood T cell repertoires in COVID-19. Clones were read by immunoSEQ multiplex PCR, and TCRdb kept only the in-frame ones, dropping some. The sample lists about 70,000 clones; about 81% were seen once. Trimming at V came to 2 bases and at J to 7 bases, leaving 9 bases not matched to a gene. The CDR3 runs 15 residues. CDR1 is KGHSH and CDR2 is LQKENI in the germline V gene. The clonotype comes from an elderly man with acute or convalescent COVID-19. Material for sequencing was peripheral blood. The chain is built from TRBV18 and TRBJ1-1; 8 bases are shared with TRBD1. In DNA form, the CDR3 reads TGTGCCAGCTCACCAGTTACAGGGGGTAGCGATGAAGCTTTCTTT. As protein: CASSPVTGGSDEAFF.